This T cell receptor beta chain was documented in a study of technical replicates of blood from a few donors. Assay: immunoSEQ multiplex PCR; the TCRdb copy retains only in-frame clones and omits some. Seen here are 75,000 to 100,000 clones, about 95% observed once, and the top ten hold about 0.26%. Germline CDR1 and CDR2: MDHEN and SYDVKM. Trimming shortened V by 8 bases and J by 4 bases, and 9 bases separated the two germline ends. This CDR3 has 12 residues. Sample: T cells isolated from PBMCs. This clonotype was sampled from a human donor in good health. The chain has TRBV28 and TRBJ2-1, with D possibly TRBD1 on 6 matching bases. Here the CDR3 DNA reads TGTGCCAGCGGGGGCCGATACAATGAGCAGTTCTTC. Translation: CASGGRYNEQFF.